A selection of T cell receptor beta chains follows, all from one sample in a study of cytomegalovirus exposure and HLA in healthy donors. Sequencing used immunoSEQ multiplex PCR; TCRdb keeps in-frame clones, though not all of them. This sample yields about 130,000 clones, of which 60% to 85% are seen a single time; 1.1% to 1.5% belongs to the top ten. The specimen was PBMCs. These receptors originate from a middle-aged woman in good health and CMV-seronegative. Each CDR3 is given with its conserved first and last residue. Part of the rows lack a size; the others show once, few, many or a class for expanded clones.

size	V	J	CDR3
few	TRBV10-3	TRBJ1-1	CAISGQGDTEAFF
-	TRBV18	TRBJ1-1	CASSQKPGGWTEAFF
few	TRBV5-1	TRBJ2-3	CASSRRPGDSTDTQYF
-	TRBV19	TRBJ2-5	CASSRQDQETQYF
-	TRBV5-4	TRBJ2-5	CASSFGLGKTQYF
-	TRBV5-1	TRBJ1-1	CASSLALGANTEAFF
-	TRBV9	TRBJ2-1	CASSVPEPSSYNEQFF
-	TRBV7-6	TRBJ2-7	CASSLQGAQQYF
-	TRBV2	TRBJ2-1	CASSEIVGQGGEQFF
few	TRBV4-1	TRBJ1-5	CASSQQVSDQPQHF
-	TRBV28	TRBJ1-5	CASSSTGLDQPQHF
-	TRBV4-1	TRBJ2-1	CASSQATRVSSYNEQFF
-	TRBV5-1	TRBJ2-5	CASSIGQQETQYF
-	TRBV16	TRBJ1-1	CASSLYTEAFF
few	TRBV28	TRBJ1-1	CAATGNARTEAFF
-	TRBV6-5	TRBJ2-3	CASSLRGSRDTQYF
-	TRBV7-9	TRBJ1-1	CASSPRADTEAFF
-	TRBV7-9	TRBJ1-5	CASSSDRGRDQPQHF